Below, 7 T cell receptor beta chains from the same sample are listed, as sequenced in a study of blood T cell repertoires in COVID-19. TCRdb keeps only in-frame clones here, not all; method: immunoSEQ multiplex PCR. The repertoire includes about 80,000 clones, just under 85% of them detected once, and 15% to 20% sits in the top ten. Sequencing input: peripheral blood. The receptors were gathered from a man older than 75 with active or convalescent COVID-19.

The rearrangement joins TRBV19 to TRBJ1-2; possibly TRBD1 for D (6 bases). The V gene's germline CDR1 is LNHDA and CDR2 SQIVND (reference sequence). V lost 0 bases and J 4 bases, leaving 12 bases between the germline ends. The CDR3 length is 15 residues. DNA of the CDR3: TGTGCCAGTAGTATAGATACAGGGATCCGCTATGGCTACACCTTC. It translates to CASSIDTGIRYGYTF.

This clone came up once. This sequence joins TRBV11-2 and TRBJ1-6, with TRBD1 as a possible D gene (5 bases). V was trimmed by 7 bases and J by 7 bases, leaving 11 bases between them. Germline CDR1 and CDR2: SGHAT and FQNNGV. The CDR3 consists of 13 residues. The CDR3: CASTRTQNSPLHF. In DNA form, the CDR3 reads TGTGCCAGCACCCGGACACAAAATTCACCCCTCCACTTT.

V usage is TRBV6-5 and J usage is TRBJ1-2, with TRBD1 matching over 7 bases. The CDR3 contains 14 residues. V lost 6 bases to trimming and J lost 6 bases; unmatched junction nucleotides: 10. Germline loops: CDR1 MNHEY, CDR2 SVGAGI. CDR3 DNA sequence: TGTGCCAGCAGGACGACAGGGAGGCGCGATGGCTACACCTTC. It yields the protein CASRTTGRRDGYTF.

The rearrangement uses TRBV5-1 and TRBJ2-3; 10 nucleotides line up with TRBD1. The germline gives CDR1 SGHRS, CDR2 YFSETQ. CDR3 size: 13 residues. V was clipped by 7 bases and J by 3 bases; unmatched bases: 2. CDR3 sequence (DNA): TGCGCCAGCTCGGGACAGGGGACAGATACGCAGTATTTT. Translation gives CASSGQGTDTQYF.

The chain uses TRBV7-9 and TRBJ2-3, with 10 bases lining up with TRBD2. CDR1 and CDR2 (germline): SEHNR, FQNEAQ (reference sequence). The CDR3 length is 16 residues. Germline trimming cut 10 bases from V and 2 bases from J; bases unmatched to any gene: 12. The CDR3 DNA sequence: TGTGCCACCAATTTACTAGCGGGGCCTCTCACAGATACGCAGTATTTT. Translated: CATNLLAGPLTDTQYF.

As DNA, the CDR3 is TGCGCCAGCAGCTCTGGACTAGCGGGGTCTGAGGGGACCCAGTACTTC. Protein: CASSSGLAGSEGTQYF. V gene TRBV5-1 combines with J gene TRBJ2-5; the match to TRBD2 covers 12 bases. From germline, CDR1 is SGHRS and CDR2 YFSETQ. After removal of 3 bases from V and 7 bases from J, the junction contained 10 bases not matched to a gene. The CDR3 extends over 16 amino acids.

The V call is TRBV3-1 (or the pseudogene TRBV3-2), the J call TRBJ2-2, with unresolved D. The CDR3 is 17 amino acids. CDR1 and CDR2 from the germline V gene are LGHDT and YNNKEL (reference sequence). Deletions cut 0 bases from V and 2 bases from J, with 13 bases between. CDR3 in DNA: TGTGCCAGCAGCCAAGAGAAGAGACGCGGAAACACCGGGGAGCTGTTTTTT. Protein product: CASSQEKRRGNTGELFF.